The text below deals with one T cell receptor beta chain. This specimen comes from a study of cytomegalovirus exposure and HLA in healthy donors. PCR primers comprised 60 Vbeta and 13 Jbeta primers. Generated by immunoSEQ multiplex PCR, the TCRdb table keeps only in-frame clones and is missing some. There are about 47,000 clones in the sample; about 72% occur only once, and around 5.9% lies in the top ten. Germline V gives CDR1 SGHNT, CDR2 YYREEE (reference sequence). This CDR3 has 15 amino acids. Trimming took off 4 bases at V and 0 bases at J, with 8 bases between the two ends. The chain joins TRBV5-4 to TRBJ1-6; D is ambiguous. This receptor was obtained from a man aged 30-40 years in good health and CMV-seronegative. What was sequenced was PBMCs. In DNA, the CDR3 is TGTGCCAGCAGCCCGGGTAGCTCCTATAATTCACCCCTCCACTTT. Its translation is CASSPGSSYNSPLHF.